Following are 11 T cell receptor beta chains from one sample sequenced in a study of early T cells in non-severe SARS-CoV-2 infection. In TCRdb, the 5' RACE reads were re-called with MiXCR into one record per CDR3 protein. The sample contains 30,000 or so distinct CDR3 sequences, over 3.5% of which appear only once. Sequences were obtained from whole blood. All receptors come from an adult who was a healthcare worker with PCR-confirmed SARS-CoV-2 infection or an uninfected control (not recorded which).

The V and J genes are TRBV3-1 and TRBJ2-6; D uncertain. The V and J ends lost 3 bases and 0 bases respectively, with 3 bases between them. The CDR3 consists of 14 residues. Looked up from germline, CDR1 is LGHDT and CDR2 is YNNKEL (reference sequence). The CDR3 sequence: CASSQSSGANVLTF. CDR3 in DNA: TGTGCCAGCAGCCAGAGCTCTGGGGCCAACGTCCTGACTTTC.

This clonotype was recorded a few times. The V call is TRBV10-3, the J call TRBJ1-3; D is perhaps TRBD1 (5 bases). CDR3 length equals 16 residues. Trimming took 6 bases from V and 0 from J, leaving 15 bases between them. Per germline, CDR1 ENHRY and CDR2 SYGVKD. The DNA for the CDR3 is TGTGCCATCAGCGGAACGGGACGGACCTCTGGAAACACCATATATTTT. Amino acid sequence: CAISGTGRTSGNTIYF.

This clonotype was detected only a few times. V and J are TRBV5-5 and TRBJ2-3; D is possibly TRBD2 (6 bases). Germline V gene lookup returns CDR1 SGHKS and CDR2 YYEKEE (reference sequence). V dropped 0 bases and J dropped 4 bases, with 18 bases sitting between them. The CDR3 has 17 residues. The CDR3 protein is CASSLAGTQARADTQYF. CDR3 nucleotide sequence: TGTGCCAGCAGCTTGGCCGGGACTCAAGCGAGAGCAGATACGCAGTATTTT.

In this sample, this clonotype turned up many times. V and J are TRBV11-3 and TRBJ2-3, with 7 bases fitting TRBD2. Germline CDR1 and CDR2: SGHNT and YENEEA. The length of the CDR3 is 14 residues. The V gene end was trimmed by 5 bases and the J gene end by 4 bases; junction bases not matched to a gene: 6. CDR3 in amino acids: CASSPSGTPDTQYF. CDR3 in DNA: TGTGCCAGCAGCCCAAGCGGGACCCCAGATACGCAGTATTTT.

This clonotype was detected a few times. This chain joins TRBV5-5 and TRBJ1-2; unclear D gene. The CDR3 runs 15 residues. Germline V CDR1 and CDR2: SGHKS, YYEKEE (reference sequence). V lost 0 bases and J 5 bases, leaving 14 bases between the germline ends. CDR3 region: CASSLAPGTQYGYTF. The CDR3, as DNA: TGTGCCAGCAGCTTGGCCCCGGGTACCCAGTATGGCTACACCTTC.

This clonotype showed up many times. The chain uses TRBV11-2 and TRBJ2-1, with a possible D match to TRBD2 (7 bases). The V gene lost 2 bases and the J gene lost 2 bases, with 13 bases spanning the gap. In germline, CDR1 is SGHAT, CDR2 FQNNGV. CDR3 length: 16 residues. The CDR3 region is CASSLSRGATYNEQFF. DNA of the CDR3: TGTGCCAGCAGCTTATCCCGGGGGGCTACCTACAATGAGCAGTTCTTC. The full variable domain, its missing parts supplied by reference TRBV11-2 and TRBJ2-1, is EAGVAQSPRYKIIEKRQSVAFWCNPISGHATLYWYQQILGQGPKLLIQFQNNGVVDDSQLPKDRFSAERLKGVDSTLKIQPAKLEDSAVYLCASSLSRGATYNEQFFGPGTRLTVL.

This clonotype was recorded many times. This chain joins TRBV10-3 and TRBJ2-1; 9 positions match TRBD1. Germline loops: CDR1 ENHRY, CDR2 SYGVKD. There are 14 residues in the CDR3. After removal of 5 bases from V and 4 bases from J, the junction contained 3 bases not matched to a gene. Written as DNA, the CDR3 is TGTGCCATCAGTACCGGGACAGGGTACAATGAGCAGTTCTTC. This translates into CAISTGTGYNEQFF.

This clonotype was recorded many times. CDR3 in DNA: TGTGCCAGCAGCTTAGGGACAGCCGAAGGGTACGAGCAGTACTTC. Protein sequence: CASSLGTAEGYEQYF. The chain joins TRBV5-5 to TRBJ2-7; 7 bases align to TRBD1. CDR3 size: 15 residues. The V segment lost 2 bases and the J segment 4 bases; nucleotides outside the gene matches: 9. Germline CDR1 and CDR2: SGHKS and YYEKEE (reference sequence).

This clonotype has just a few counts. The CDR3 coding sequence is TGTGCCAGTAGCTGGGACAGACCGGGACAGCCCCAGCATTTT. It translates to CASSWDRPGQPQHF. This chain connects TRBV19 to TRBJ1-5; TRBD1 aligns across 7 bases. Germline V gene lookup returns CDR1 LNHDA and CDR2 SQIVND (reference sequence). This CDR3 region has 14 residues. V gave up 6 bases and J gave up 7 bases; unmatched junction bases: 9.

The chain employs TRBV29-1 and TRBJ2-3, with D unresolved. V lost 6 bases and J 5 bases, leaving 9 bases between the germline ends. Per germline, CDR1 SQVTM and CDR2 ANQGSEA. The CDR3 runs to 11 residues. CDR3 coding DNA: TGCAGCGTGGGGAAGGGAGATACGCAGTATTTT. Translating gives CSVGKGDTQYF.

The rearrangement links TRBV5-1 to TRBJ2-2; 10 bases are shared with TRBD2. The trim removed 3 bases at V and 7 bases at J, leaving 12 bases unmatched. The CDR3 covers 17 residues. The germline CDR1 and CDR2 sequences are SGHRS and YFSETQ. The CDR3 coding sequence is TGCGCCAGCAGCTCGGGACTAGCGAGGGGACCAAACGGGGAGCTGTTTTTT. As protein: CASSSGLARGPNGELFF. Filled out from reference TRBV5-1 and TRBJ2-2, the complete variable domain reads KAGVTQTPRYLIKTRGQQVTLSCSPISGHRSVSWYQQTPGQGLQFLFEYFSETQRNKGNFPGRFSGRQFSNSRSEMNVSTLELGDSALYLCASSSGLARGPNGELFFGEGSRLTVL.